These 12 T cell receptor beta chains were all obtained from the same sample, sequenced in a study of cytomegalovirus exposure and HLA in healthy donors. Primers included in the PCR were 60 Vbeta and 13 Jbeta primers. The protocol was immunoSEQ multiplex PCR, while the TCRdb copy is restricted to in-frame clones and leaves out a portion. The table shows around 100,000 clones, with around 85% occurring only once. Sequences were obtained from PBMCs. The receptors stem from a man aged 35 to 55 in good health and CMV-seropositive.

The chain carries TRBV28 and TRBJ2-7, with a tentative D call TRBD1 (6 bases). The CDR3 sequence is 16 residues long. V lost 4 bases, J lost 6 bases, and 22 bases lay in between. Germline V lookup: CDR1 MDHEN, CDR2 SYDVKM. This CDR3 is CASSSLNRDTNIEQYF. The CDR3 nucleotides are TGTGCCAGCAGTTCCCTCAACCGGGACACAAATATCGAGCAGTACTTC.

As regards this clone: At one of its ends the junction is not consistent with the germline gene, which may arise from a read error. The gene calls are TRBV29-1 and TRBJ2-4, with TRBD1 as a possible D gene (6 bases). There are 13 residues in the CDR3. The germline gives CDR1 SQVTM, CDR2 ANQGSEA. The CDR3 nucleotides read TGCAGCGCTGAACAGGGAAGTCAAAACATTCAGTACTTC. It specifies CSAEQGSQNIQYF.

The chain joins TRBV2 to TRBJ2-7, with D unclear. CDR1 and CDR2 (germline): SNHLY, FYNNEI. CDR3 length: 12 amino acids. The germline V and J ends were trimmed by 2 bases and 2 bases, with 4 bases remaining between them. CDR3 in DNA: TGTGCCAGCAGTGAACAGGCCTACGAGCAGTACTTC. Translated: CASSEQAYEQYF.

The CDR3 loop reads CASNSRGAGETQYF. The CDR3 DNA is TGTGCCAGCAACTCAAGGGGAGCGGGAGAGACCCAGTACTTC. J is TRBJ2-5 and V is TRBV5-4; perhaps TRBD2 as D (6 bases). CDR1 is SGHNT, CDR2 YYREEE, per germline (reference sequence). V was cut by 6 bases and J by 4 bases, with 16 bases left in between. The CDR3 runs to 14 residues.

This chain uses TRBV12-2 with TRBJ1-5; the D call TRBD1 from the table was never checked on the DNA. TRBV12-2 is a listed pseudogene. This CDR3 has 17 amino acids. CDR3 nucleotide sequence: TGTGCAAGTCGCACCGGCTTAGCTGGACAGGGAGGACAGCCCCAGCATTTT. This sequence encodes CASRTGLAGQGGQPQHF.

This chain connects TRBV10-2 to TRBJ2-3, with TRBD2 matching over 11 bases. CDR3 size: 14 residues. Germline CDR1 is WSHSY and CDR2 is SAAADI. Losses at the gene ends were 7 bases for V and 3 bases for J; bases not matched to a gene: 3. CDR3: CASKLAGETDTQYF. CDR3 DNA: TGCGCCAGCAAACTAGCGGGAGAGACAGATACGCAGTATTTT.

V is TRBV10-1 and J is TRBJ2-5; the match to TRBD2 covers 11 bases. The CDR3 sequence is 13 residues long. CDR1 and CDR2 (germline): WNHNN, SYGVQD (reference sequence). The CDR3 protein is CVGSGRAGETQYF. CDR3 DNA: TGCGTCGGTAGCGGGAGGGCCGGGGAGACCCAGTACTTC.

This clone was counted between two and nine times. One end of the junction is discordant with germline, which a read error may explain. V usage is TRBV28 and J usage is TRBJ1-1; maybe TRBD1 (6 bases). Germline CDR1 is MDHEN and CDR2 is SYDVKM. CDR3 length: 14 residues. CDR3 sequence: CASSRGGVKINGGF. In nucleotides, the CDR3 is TGTGCCAGCTCACGAGGGGGGGTAAAGATTAACGGGGGCTTT.

The chain has TRBV27 and TRBJ2-1; 8 bases align to TRBD2. This CDR3 is built from 15 residues. Germline CDR1 MNHEY, CDR2 SMNVEV (reference sequence). J lost 12 bases, V lost 2 bases, and 12 bases had no gene match. The CDR3, as DNA: TGTGCCAGCAGTTTAACGGGGGGGCCCCGCGGGGGGCAGTTCTTC. It encodes CASSLTGGPRGGQFF.

The chain couples TRBV7-2 to TRBJ2-6; D possibly corresponds to TRBD1 (5 bases). Looked up from germline, CDR1 is SGHTA and CDR2 is FQGNSA. This CDR3 is built from 14 residues. The V end was cut by 5 bases, the J end by 3 bases, with 8 bases between. Here the CDR3 DNA reads TGTGCCAGCAGCCCAGGGCGTGGGGCCAACGTCCTGACTTTC. This sequence encodes CASSPGRGANVLTF.

V is TRBV7-2 and J is TRBJ1-2; D gene uncertain. The CDR3 runs to 15 residues. Per germline, CDR1 SGHTA and CDR2 FQGNSA. Between the trimmed V and J ends, which lost 1 base and 4 bases, there was a span of 13 bases. CDR3 DNA sequence: TGTGCCAGCAGCTTAGAGGTCGCGGGCCTCTATGGCTACACCTTC. Translation: CASSLEVAGLYGYTF.

V is TRBV11-1 and J is TRBJ1-1; 9 bases fit TRBD1. Germline V gene sequence: CDR1 SGHAT, CDR2 FQDESV (reference sequence). This CDR3 has 15 residues. Losses at the gene ends were 5 bases for V and 1 base for J; bases not matched to a gene: 5. CDR3 sequence reads: CASSTPTGGNTEAFF. Written as DNA, the CDR3 is TGTGCCAGCAGCACGCCGACAGGGGGGAACACTGAAGCTTTCTTT.